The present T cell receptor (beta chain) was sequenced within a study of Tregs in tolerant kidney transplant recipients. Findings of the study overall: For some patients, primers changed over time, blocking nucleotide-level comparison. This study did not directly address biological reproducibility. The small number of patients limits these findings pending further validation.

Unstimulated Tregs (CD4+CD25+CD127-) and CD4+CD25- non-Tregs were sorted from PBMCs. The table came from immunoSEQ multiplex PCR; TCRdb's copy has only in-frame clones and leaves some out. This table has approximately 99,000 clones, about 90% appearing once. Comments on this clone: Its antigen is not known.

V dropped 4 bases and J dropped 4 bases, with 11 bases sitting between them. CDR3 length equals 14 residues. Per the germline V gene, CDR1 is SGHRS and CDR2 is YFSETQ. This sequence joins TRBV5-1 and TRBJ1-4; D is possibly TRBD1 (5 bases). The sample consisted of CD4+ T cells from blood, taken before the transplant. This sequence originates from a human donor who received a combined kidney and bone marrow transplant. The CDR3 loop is CASSEGTNNEKLFF. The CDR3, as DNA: TGCGCCAGCAGCGAAGGGACTAATAATGAAAAACTGTTTTTT. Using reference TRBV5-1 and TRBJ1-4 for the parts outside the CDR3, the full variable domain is KAGVTQTPRYLIKTRGQQVTLSCSPISGHRSVSWYQQTPGQGLQFLFEYFSETQRNKGNFPGRFSGRQFSNSRSEMNVSTLELGDSALYLCASSEGTNNEKLFFGSGTQLSVL.